This T cell receptor (beta chain) was profiled in a study of cytomegalovirus exposure and HLA in healthy donors. Overall study results and limits: A further, later analysis showed that HLA-associated TCR beta chains (compared with equally common others) were more clonally expanded. Later analysis associated a missense DCLRE1C variant with TCR beta V- and J-gene trimming. The authors listed approximately 150 TCR beta chains as cytomegalovirus-associated.

The donors gave bone marrow, and they were healthy. With 60 Vbeta and 13 Jbeta primers, the PCR was carried out. Produced via immunoSEQ multiplex PCR; TCRdb's table is partial and in-frame only. This sample carries some 190,000 clones, roughly a tenth of them seen once, and the ten largest clones take 1% to 1.5%. In its sample, this clone was seen a few times. Its antigen is currently unknown. V gave up 4 bases and J gave up 0 bases, with 9 bases separating them. There are 15 residues in the CDR3. The germline gives CDR1 MNHEY, CDR2 SMNVEV (reference sequence). V gene TRBV27 combines with J gene TRBJ2-2; no clear D gene. The specimen sequenced was PBMCs. The receptor was derived from a woman in her twenties or thirties in good health and CMV-seropositive. In DNA, the CDR3 is TGTGCCAGCAGTTGGTCCAGGACGAACACCGGGGAGCTGTTTTTT. Protein sequence: CASSWSRTNTGELFF.